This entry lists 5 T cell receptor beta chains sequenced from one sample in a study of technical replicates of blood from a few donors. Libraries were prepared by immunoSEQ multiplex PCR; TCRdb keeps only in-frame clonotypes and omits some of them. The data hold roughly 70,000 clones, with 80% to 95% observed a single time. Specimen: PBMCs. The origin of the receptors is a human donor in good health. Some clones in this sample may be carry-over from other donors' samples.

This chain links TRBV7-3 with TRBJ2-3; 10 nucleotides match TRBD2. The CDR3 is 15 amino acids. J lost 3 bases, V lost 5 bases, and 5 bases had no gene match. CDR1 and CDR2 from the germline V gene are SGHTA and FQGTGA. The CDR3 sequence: CASSTGLAPTDTQYF. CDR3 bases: TGTGCCAGCAGCACGGGACTAGCGCCTACAGATACGCAGTATTTT.

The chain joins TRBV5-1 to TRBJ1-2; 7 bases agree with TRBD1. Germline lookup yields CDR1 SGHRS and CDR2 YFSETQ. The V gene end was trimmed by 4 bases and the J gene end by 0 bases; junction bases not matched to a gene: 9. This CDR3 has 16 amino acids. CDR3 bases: TGCGCCAGCAGCCCTGGACAGGTCCAGCCTAACTATGGCTACACCTTC. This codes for CASSPGQVQPNYGYTF.

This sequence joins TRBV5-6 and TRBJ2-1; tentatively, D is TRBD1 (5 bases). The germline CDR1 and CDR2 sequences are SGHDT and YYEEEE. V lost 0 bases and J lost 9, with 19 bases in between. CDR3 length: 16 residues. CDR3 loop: CASSLGYRASDSEQFF. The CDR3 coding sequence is TGTGCCAGCAGCTTGGGGTACCGGGCCTCTGACAGTGAGCAGTTCTTC.

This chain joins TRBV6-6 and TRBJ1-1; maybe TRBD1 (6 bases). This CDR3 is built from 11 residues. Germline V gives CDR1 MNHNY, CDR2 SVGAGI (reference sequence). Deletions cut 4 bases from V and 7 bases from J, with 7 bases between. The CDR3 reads CASSWGREAFF. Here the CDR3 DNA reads TGTGCCAGCAGTTGGGGGCGTGAAGCTTTCTTT.

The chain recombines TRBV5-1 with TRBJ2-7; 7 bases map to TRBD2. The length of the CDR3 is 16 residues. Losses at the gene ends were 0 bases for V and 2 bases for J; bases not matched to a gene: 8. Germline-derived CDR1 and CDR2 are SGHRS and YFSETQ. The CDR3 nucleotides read TGCGCCAGCAGCTTGGCCTTTACTAGCGCACCCTACGAGCAGTACTTC. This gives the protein CASSLAFTSAPYEQYF.